These T cell receptor beta chains were read from a single sample in a study of T cells expressing NK-cell markers. TCRdb re-called the 5' RACE reads and catalogs CDR3 proteins one per entry, DNA excluded. The sample totals 4,000 to 6,500 distinct CDR3 sequences. The specimen was blood T cells: a sorted CD56 or NKG2C T cell subset, CD4+ or CD8+ T cells, or bulk PBMC T cells (not recorded which). These receptors were obtained from a man between 18 and 29 years old in good health. CDR3s include the opening cysteine and the closing phenylalanine or tryptophan. Expanded clones are given a class, and other clones once, few, many or no size at all.

v_call	j_call	clone_size	cdr3_aa
TRBV10-1	TRBJ2-1	NA	CASSASPHLDRGANEQFF
TRBV29-1	TRBJ1-2	medium-sized	CSVEEQVGGGYTF
TRBV7-8	TRBJ1-5	medium-sized	CASSFGTGNQPQHF
TRBV7-9	TRBJ2-2	NA	CACTGGDTGELFF
TRBV2	TRBJ2-1	medium-sized	CASSEALARSGEQFF
TRBV19	TRBJ2-5	medium-sized	CASSPAGGPVSETQYF
TRBV7-9	TRBJ1-5	medium-sized	CASSLGPGQGPSFNQPQHF
TRBV27	TRBJ2-1	NA	CATTGRNNNEQFF
TRBV12-3/TRBV12-4	TRBJ2-5	medium-sized	CASSFSPASGTQETQYF
TRBV20-1	TRBJ1-3	medium-sized	CSARSNKRFSGNTIYF
TRBV18	TRBJ2-3	large	CASSIWSTDTQYF
TRBV24-1	TRBJ2-2	NA	CATSDLGSTGELFF
TRBV19	TRBJ1-6	NA	CASSIGQGGSPLHF
TRBV29-1	TRBJ1-1	medium-sized	CSVEQQGHGLGTEAFF
TRBV11-3	TRBJ2-1	NA	CASSLGVPFGRESYNEQFF
TRBV11-2	TRBJ2-5	medium-sized	CASSSNSGTAETQYF
TRBV11-2	TRBJ1-2	medium-sized	CASSLRGFGYTF
TRBV5-4	TRBJ2-5	NA	CASSEGRYQETQYF
TRBV29-1	TRBJ2-1	medium-sized	CSLAGLPYNEQFF
TRBV28	TRBJ2-7	NA	CASSELADGYEQYF
TRBV13	TRBJ1-6	medium-sized	CASSSRDQINSPLHF
TRBV5-5	TRBJ2-7	medium-sized	CASSLGTGVYEQYF
TRBV15	TRBJ2-7	NA	CATSRGVVAWDRVTYEQYF
TRBV21-1	TRBJ1-2	medium-sized	CASSKGGSWGYTF
TRBV5-1	TRBJ1-6	medium-sized	CASSTGERRSPLHF
TRBV7-9	TRBJ2-1	medium-sized	CASSPEGGQGDEQFF
TRBV4-1	TRBJ2-7	medium-sized	CASRREDTNEDEQYF
TRBV6-5	TRBJ2-5	medium-sized	CASSYSGSQETQYF
TRBV6-5	TRBJ1-1	medium-sized	CASTPFRTPNTEAFF
TRBV5-4	TRBJ2-2	medium-sized	CASSSGARGTGELFF
TRBV9	TRBJ2-1	NA	CASSVEAVSSYNEQFF
TRBV5-1	TRBJ2-7	medium-sized	CASSYLLAPQYEQYF
TRBV11-2	TRBJ2-7	NA	CASSPSGTYEQYF
TRBV6-1	TRBJ2-1	NA	CASRSGTGAYNEQFF